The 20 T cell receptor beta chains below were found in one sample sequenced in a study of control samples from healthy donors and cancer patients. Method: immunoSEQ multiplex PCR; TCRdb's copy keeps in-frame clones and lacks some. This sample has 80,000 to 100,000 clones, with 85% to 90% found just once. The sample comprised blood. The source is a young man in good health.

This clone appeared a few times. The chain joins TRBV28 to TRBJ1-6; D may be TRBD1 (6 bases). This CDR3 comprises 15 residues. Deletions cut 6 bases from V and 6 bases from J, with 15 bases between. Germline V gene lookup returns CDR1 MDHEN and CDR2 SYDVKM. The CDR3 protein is CASRSMTGSNSPLHF. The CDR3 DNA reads TGTGCCAGCAGATCAATGACAGGCTCTAATTCACCCCTCCACTTT.

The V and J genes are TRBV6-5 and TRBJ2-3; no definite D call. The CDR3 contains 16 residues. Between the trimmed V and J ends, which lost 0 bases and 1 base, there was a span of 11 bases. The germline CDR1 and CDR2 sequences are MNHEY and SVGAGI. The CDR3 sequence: CASSYSIWAGTDTQYF. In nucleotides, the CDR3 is TGTGCCAGCAGTTACTCGATTTGGGCGGGCACAGATACGCAGTATTTT.

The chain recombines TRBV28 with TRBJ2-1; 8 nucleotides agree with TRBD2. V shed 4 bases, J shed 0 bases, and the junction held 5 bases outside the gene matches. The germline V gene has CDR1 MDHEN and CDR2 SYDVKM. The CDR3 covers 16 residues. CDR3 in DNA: TGTGCCAGCAGTTCCACTAGCGGCAGCTCCTACAATGAGCAGTTCTTC. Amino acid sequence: CASSSTSGSSYNEQFF.

The CDR3 DNA follows: TGTGCCAGTAGTGGCCAGACTAGCGGGAGTGCAGATACGCAGTATTTT. Translation gives CASSGQTSGSADTQYF. The J gene is TRBJ2-3, the V gene TRBV19, with TRBD2 matching over 12 bases. Germline V gene lookup returns CDR1 LNHDA and CDR2 SQIVND (reference sequence). V shed 5 bases, J shed 4 bases, and the junction held 7 bases outside the gene matches. The CDR3 covers 16 residues. Drawing the rest from reference TRBV19 and TRBJ2-3, the complete variable domain is DGGITQSPKYLFRKEGQNVTLSCEQNLNHDAMYWYRQDPGQGLRLIYYSQIVNDFQKGDIAEGYSVSREKKESFPLTVTSAQKNPTAFYLCASSGQTSGSADTQYFGPGTRLTVL.

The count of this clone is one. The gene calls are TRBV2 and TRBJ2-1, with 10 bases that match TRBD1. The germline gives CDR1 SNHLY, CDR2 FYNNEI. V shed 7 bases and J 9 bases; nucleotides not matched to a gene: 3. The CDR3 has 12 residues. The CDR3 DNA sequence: TGTGCCAGCATTGGGACAGGGGTTGAGCAGTTCTTC. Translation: CASIGTGVEQFF. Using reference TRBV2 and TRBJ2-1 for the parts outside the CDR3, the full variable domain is EPEVTQTPSHQVTQMGQEVILRCVPISNHLYFYWYRQILGQKVEFLVSFYNNEISEKSEIFDDQFSVERPDGSNFTLKIRSTKLEDSAMYFCASIGTGVEQFFGPGTRLTVL.

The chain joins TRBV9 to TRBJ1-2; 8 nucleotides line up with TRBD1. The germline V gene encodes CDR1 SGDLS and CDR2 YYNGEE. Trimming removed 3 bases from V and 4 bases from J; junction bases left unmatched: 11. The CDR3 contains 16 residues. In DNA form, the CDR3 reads TGTGCCAGCAGCGCCCGGACAGGGAAAAACTCCTATGGCTACACCTTC. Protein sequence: CASSARTGKNSYGYTF.

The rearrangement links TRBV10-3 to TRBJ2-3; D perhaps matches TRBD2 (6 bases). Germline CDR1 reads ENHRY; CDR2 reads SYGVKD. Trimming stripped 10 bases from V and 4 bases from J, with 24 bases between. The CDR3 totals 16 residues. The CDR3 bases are TGTGCCAGCTGTCGAGATAGCGGACCCTCAGCAGATACGCAGTATTTT. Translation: CASCRDSGPSADTQYF.

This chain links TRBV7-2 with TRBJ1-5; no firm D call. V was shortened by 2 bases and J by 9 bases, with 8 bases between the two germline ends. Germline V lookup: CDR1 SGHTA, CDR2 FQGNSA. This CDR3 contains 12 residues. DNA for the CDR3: TGTGCCAGCAGCTTATCGGATGCGCCCCAGCATTTT. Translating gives CASSLSDAPQHF.

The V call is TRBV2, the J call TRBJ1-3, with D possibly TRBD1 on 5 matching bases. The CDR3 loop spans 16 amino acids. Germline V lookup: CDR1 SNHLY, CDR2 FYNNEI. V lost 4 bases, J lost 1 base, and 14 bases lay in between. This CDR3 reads CASSVIRGASGNTIYF. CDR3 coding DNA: TGTGCCAGCAGTGTAATTCGGGGCGCTTCTGGAAACACCATATATTTT.

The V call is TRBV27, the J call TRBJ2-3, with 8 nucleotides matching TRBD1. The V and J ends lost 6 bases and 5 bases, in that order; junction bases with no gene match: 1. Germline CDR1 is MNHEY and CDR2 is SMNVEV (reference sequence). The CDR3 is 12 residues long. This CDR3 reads CASSTGGDTQYF. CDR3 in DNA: TGTGCCAGCAGCACAGGGGGAGATACGCAGTATTTT.

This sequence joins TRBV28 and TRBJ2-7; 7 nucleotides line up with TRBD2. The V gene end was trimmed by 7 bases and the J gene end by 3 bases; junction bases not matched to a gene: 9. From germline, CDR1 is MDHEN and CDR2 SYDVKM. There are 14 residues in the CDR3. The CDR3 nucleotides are TGTGCCAGCATTTCTCCCGGGGGGAACTACGAGCAGTACTTC. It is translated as CASISPGGNYEQYF.

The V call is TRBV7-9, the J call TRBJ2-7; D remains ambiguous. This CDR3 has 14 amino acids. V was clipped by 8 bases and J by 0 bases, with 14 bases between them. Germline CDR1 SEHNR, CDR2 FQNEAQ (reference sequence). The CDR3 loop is CASGTELFSYEQYF. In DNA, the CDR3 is TGTGCCAGCGGAACAGAACTTTTCTCCTACGAGCAGTACTTC.

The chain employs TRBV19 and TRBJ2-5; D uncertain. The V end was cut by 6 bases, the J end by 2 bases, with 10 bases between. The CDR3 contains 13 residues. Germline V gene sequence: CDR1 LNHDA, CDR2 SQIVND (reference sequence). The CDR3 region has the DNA TGTGCCAGTAGAGTATCAGGACAAGAGACCCAGTACTTC. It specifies CASRVSGQETQYF.

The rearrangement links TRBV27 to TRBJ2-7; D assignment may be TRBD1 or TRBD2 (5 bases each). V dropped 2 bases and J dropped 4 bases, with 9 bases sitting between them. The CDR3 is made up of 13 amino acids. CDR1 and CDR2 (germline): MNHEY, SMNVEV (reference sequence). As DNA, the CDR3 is TGTGCCAGCAGTTTAGGGACCTTATACGAGCAGTACTTC. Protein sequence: CASSLGTLYEQYF.

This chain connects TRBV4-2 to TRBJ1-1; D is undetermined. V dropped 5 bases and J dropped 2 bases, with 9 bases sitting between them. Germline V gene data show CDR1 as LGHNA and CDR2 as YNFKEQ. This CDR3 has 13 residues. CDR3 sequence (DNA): TGTGCCAGCAGCAGGGAGTCAAACACTGAAGCTTTCTTT. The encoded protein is CASSRESNTEAFF.

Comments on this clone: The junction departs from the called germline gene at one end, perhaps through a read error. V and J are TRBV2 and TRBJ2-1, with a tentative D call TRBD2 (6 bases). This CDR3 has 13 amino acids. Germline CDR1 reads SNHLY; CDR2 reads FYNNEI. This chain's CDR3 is CACRLGAYNEQFF. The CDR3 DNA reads TGTGCCTGCAGACTAGGAGCCTACAATGAGCAGTTCTTC.

The CDR3: CASSLVGGPNNEQFF. The CDR3, as DNA: TGCGCCAGCAGCTTGGTGGGGGGACCAAACAATGAGCAGTTCTTC. V and J are TRBV5-1 and TRBJ2-1; a possible D gene is TRBD2 (6 bases). This CDR3 has 15 amino acids. The V end lost 0 bases, the J end lost 5 bases, and 12 bases lay between the germline ends. The germline V gene has CDR1 SGHRS and CDR2 YFSETQ.

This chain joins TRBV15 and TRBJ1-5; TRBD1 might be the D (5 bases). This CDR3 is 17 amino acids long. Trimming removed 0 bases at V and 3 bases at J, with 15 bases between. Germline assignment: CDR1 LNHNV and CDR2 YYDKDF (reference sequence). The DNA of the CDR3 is TGTGCCACCAGCAGAGATATGAAGGGGCTGGACAATCAGCCCCAGCATTTT. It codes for CATSRDMKGLDNQPQHF.

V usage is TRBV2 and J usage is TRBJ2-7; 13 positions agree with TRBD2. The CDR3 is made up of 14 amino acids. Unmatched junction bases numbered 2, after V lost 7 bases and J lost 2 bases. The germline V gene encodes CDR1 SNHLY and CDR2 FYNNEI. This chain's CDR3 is CASTGTSGTYEQYF. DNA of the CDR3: TGTGCCAGCACCGGGACTAGCGGGACCTACGAGCAGTACTTC.

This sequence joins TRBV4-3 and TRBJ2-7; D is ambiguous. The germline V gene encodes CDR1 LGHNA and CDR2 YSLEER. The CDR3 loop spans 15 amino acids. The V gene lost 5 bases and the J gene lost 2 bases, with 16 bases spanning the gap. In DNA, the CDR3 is TGCGCCAGCAGCTCCAATCTAGGGTGGGCCTACGAGCAGTACTTC. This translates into CASSSNLGWAYEQYF.